This TCR beta chain appears in the sequencing data of a study of response to subunit inactivated influenza vaccine. The CDR3 sequence is 17 residues long. From germline, CDR1 is SGHTA and CDR2 FQGTGA. V gave up 2 bases and J gave up 7 bases; unmatched junction bases: 10. There are a few counts of this clonotype. TCRdb re-analysed the RT-PCR reads in MiXCR, keeping a single row per CDR3 protein. The table has roughly 500,000 distinct CDR3 sequences, roughly 25% seen once. The same data also went into a second study, on T cells expressing NK-cell markers. This second study says: 5'RACE template switching with UMIs generated TCR beta cDNA.

The clonotype was recovered from a man between 45 and 60 years old who received an inactivated influenza vaccine. The chain employs TRBV7-3 and TRBJ2-1, with 11 positions matching TRBD2. The sample was CD4+ T cells sorted from PBMCs, taken approximately 13 days after vaccination. For the CDR3, the DNA is TGTGCCAGCAGCTTAGGCCCTACTAGCGGGAGACCGAATGAGCAGTTCTTC. This sequence encodes CASSLGPTSGRPNEQFF. Looking up the rest from reference TRBV7-3 and TRBJ2-1 gives the full variable domain: GAGVSQTPSNKVTEKGKYVELRCDPISGHTALYWYRQSLGQGPEFLIYFQGTGAADDSGLPNDRFFAVRPEGSVSTLKIQRTERGDSAVYLCASSLGPTSGRPNEQFFGPGTRLTVL.